Following are 30 T cell receptor beta chains from one sample sequenced in a study of blood T cell repertoires in COVID-19. TCRdb keeps only in-frame clones here, not all; method: immunoSEQ multiplex PCR. The sample yields under 250,000 clones, 83% seen once. The specimen sequenced was peripheral blood. The receptors were sampled from a man aged 35-49 years with active or convalescent COVID-19.

The CDR3 bases are TGTGCCACCAAAGGGACAGGGAACACTGAAGCTTTCTTT. This sequence encodes CATKGTGNTEAFF. V usage is TRBV24-1 and J usage is TRBJ1-1, with 8 positions matching TRBD1. This CDR3 has 13 residues. Germline V CDR1 and CDR2: KGHDR, SFDVKD. V lost 8 bases to trimming and J lost 1 base; unmatched junction nucleotides: 2.

The chain uses TRBV27 and TRBJ2-1; D not certain. The CDR3 extends over 15 amino acids. V was trimmed by 1 base and J by 5 bases, leaving 12 bases between them. Germline V gene sequence: CDR1 MNHEY, CDR2 SMNVEV (reference sequence). CDR3 nucleotide sequence: TGTGCCAGCAGTTTATTACAAATTGGGCACAATGAGCAGTTCTTC. This translates into CASSLLQIGHNEQFF.

This clone occurred once. J is TRBJ1-4 and V is TRBV6-5; 9 positions match TRBD1. The trim removed 7 bases at V and 8 bases at J, leaving 8 bases unmatched. The V gene's germline CDR1 is MNHEY and CDR2 SVGAGI. This CDR3 region has 14 residues. As DNA, the CDR3 is TGTGCCAGCATGCCGGGACAGGGAGGAGAAAAACTGTTTTTT. Its translation is CASMPGQGGEKLFF.

The chain combines TRBV7-3 with TRBJ2-3; TRBD1 is a possible D gene (6 bases). V was cut by 5 bases and J by 6 bases, with 9 bases left in between. Germline CDR1 and CDR2: SGHTA and FQGTGA. CDR3 size: 12 residues. CDR3 region: CASSAQGDTQYF. The CDR3 DNA reads as TGTGCCAGCAGCGCACAGGGTGATACGCAGTATTTT.

J is TRBJ1-1 and V is TRBV7-2; no clear D. This CDR3 comprises 12 residues. The V and J ends lost 3 bases and 9 bases respectively, with 11 bases between them. Per germline, CDR1 SGHTA and CDR2 FQGNSA. CDR3: CASSFGGFQAFF. CDR3 sequence (DNA): TGTGCCAGCAGCTTCGGAGGTTTTCAAGCTTTCTTT.

This clone was recorded only once. The rearrangement joins TRBV6-5 to TRBJ1-1, with TRBD1 matching over 7 bases. CDR1 MNHEY and CDR2 SVGAGI come from the germline V gene. The CDR3 consists of 14 residues. Germline trimming cut 7 bases from V and 1 base from J; bases unmatched to any gene: 6. CDR3 region: CASKRDSGNTEAFF. DNA for the CDR3: TGTGCCAGCAAGAGGGACAGCGGGAACACTGAAGCTTTCTTT.

The count of this clone is one. The chain carries TRBV29-1 and TRBJ2-7; the match to TRBD2 covers 7 bases. Germline V gene sequence: CDR1 SQVTM, CDR2 ANQGSEA. This CDR3 is 13 amino acids long. Germline trimming cut 6 bases from V and 0 bases from J; bases unmatched to any gene: 5. DNA of the CDR3: TGCAGCGTGATAGCGGGTTTCTCCTACGAGCAGTACTTC. Encoded protein: CSVIAGFSYEQYF.

This clone was detected only a few times. This chain joins TRBV7-9 and TRBJ2-7; D is possibly TRBD2 (5 bases). The CDR3 consists of 15 residues. Trimming pared 1 base from V and 2 bases from J, leaving 12 bases between. Germline V CDR1 and CDR2: SEHNR, FQNEAQ (reference sequence). The CDR3 nucleotides are TGTGCCAGCAGCTTAGTCCCGGGGTTTACCTACGAGCAGTACTTC. The encoded protein is CASSLVPGFTYEQYF.

The chain links TRBV18 to TRBJ2-3; the match to TRBD2 covers 12 bases. The CDR3 extends over 16 amino acids. Germline-derived CDR1 and CDR2 are KGHSH and LQKENI. J gave up 0 bases and V 6 bases, and 4 bases lay outside the gene matches. The CDR3, as DNA: TGTGCCAGCTCCCGACTAGCGGGGGCGAGCACAGATACGCAGTATTTT. It specifies CASSRLAGASTDTQYF.

This rearrangement joins TRBV29-1 to TRBJ1-5, with 8 bases aligning to TRBD1. Trimming cost V 4 bases and J 7 bases; bases outside gene matches: 6. The germline gives CDR1 SQVTM, CDR2 ANQGSEA. The CDR3 contains 13 residues. Written as DNA, the CDR3 is TGCAGCGTTGGGACAGGGCTATCCCAGCCCCAGCATTTT. Amino acid sequence: CSVGTGLSQPQHF.

This chain links TRBV7-8 with TRBJ2-1, with D possibly being TRBD2 (5 bases). The V gene's germline CDR1 is SGHVS and CDR2 FQNEAQ. Trimming took 8 bases from V and 6 from J, leaving 20 bases between them. The CDR3 spans 15 residues. The CDR3 sequence: CASAGMGLASNEQFF. The CDR3 bases are TGTGCCAGCGCCGGTATGGGTCTAGCCTCCAATGAGCAGTTCTTC.

This clone was found a few times. This chain joins TRBV11-2 and TRBJ2-1, with 9 positions matching TRBD2. Germline values: CDR1 SGHAT, CDR2 FQNNGV. The CDR3 spans 15 residues. The J segment lost 6 bases and the V segment lost 1 base, leaving 4 bases of the junction unmatched. The CDR3 sequence is CASSLGATSGNEQFF. The CDR3 DNA reads TGTGCCAGCAGCTTAGGGGCGACTAGCGGCAATGAGCAGTTCTTC.

V usage is TRBV6-5 and J usage is TRBJ2-2, with 7 nucleotides matching TRBD1. J was trimmed by 0 bases and V by 6 bases; bases with no gene match: 1. The CDR3 loop spans 14 amino acids. CDR1 is MNHEY, CDR2 SVGAGI, per germline. CDR3 in amino acids: CASRGTANTGELFF. The CDR3 region has the DNA TGTGCCAGCAGGGGGACAGCGAACACCGGGGAGCTGTTTTTT.

This chain uses TRBV3-1 (or the pseudogene TRBV3-2) with TRBJ2-3; TRBD2 matches 9 bases. Germline assignment: CDR1 LGHDT and CDR2 YNNKEL (reference sequence). The CDR3 is 17 residues long. The V and J ends lost 0 bases and 2 bases, in that order; junction bases with no gene match: 6. Here the CDR3 DNA reads TGTGCCAGCAGCCAAGATCCCACTAGCGGGTCCACAGATACGCAGTATTTT. Its protein product is CASSQDPTSGSTDTQYF.

The V gene is TRBV11-3, the J gene TRBJ2-4; no definite D call. V was shortened by 5 bases and J by 16 bases, with 18 bases between the two germline ends. The germline CDR1 and CDR2 sequences are SGHNT and YENEEA. This CDR3 is built from 12 residues. The CDR3 DNA reads TGTGCCAGCAGCAACGAAGGTAGCAGTATATACTTC. Amino acids: CASSNEGSSIYF.

The chain couples TRBV27 to TRBJ1-4, with 12 positions matching TRBD1. V was clipped by 2 bases and J by 8 bases; unmatched bases: 6. Germline V gives CDR1 MNHEY, CDR2 SMNVEV (reference sequence). The CDR3 extends over 16 amino acids. In DNA, the CDR3 is TGTGCCAGCAGTTTACTTCCGGGACAGGGGGCGGAAAAACTGTTTTTT. This sequence encodes CASSLLPGQGAEKLFF.

V usage is TRBV18 and J usage is TRBJ1-1; D is perhaps TRBD1 (5 bases). This CDR3 is built from 13 residues. Germline CDR1 KGHSH, CDR2 LQKENI. The ends were cut back, 6 bases at V and 8 bases at J, with 16 bases in the middle. This chain's CDR3 is CASSVDRQREAFF. CDR3 sequence (DNA): TGTGCCAGCTCTGTAGACAGACAAAGGGAAGCTTTCTTT.

The chain joins TRBV19 to TRBJ1-1, with 7 bases identical to TRBD1. Germline lookup yields CDR1 LNHDA and CDR2 SQIVND (reference sequence). V trimming: 1 base; J trimming: 8 bases; junction bases outside the gene matches: 7. This CDR3 is built from 14 residues. CDR3 protein: CASSIVAGGQEAFF. The CDR3 nucleotides are TGTGCCAGTAGTATAGTAGCAGGGGGGCAAGAAGCTTTCTTT. The full variable domain, with the rest looked up from reference TRBV19 and TRBJ1-1, is DGGITQSPKYLFRKEGQNVTLSCEQNLNHDAMYWYRQDPGQGLRLIYYSQIVNDFQKGDIAEGYSVSREKKESFPLTVTSAQKNPTAFYLCASSIVAGGQEAFFGQGTRLTVV.

V is TRBV7-9 and J is TRBJ2-7; TRBD1 is a possible D gene (6 bases). V lost 4 bases to trimming and J lost 6 bases, with 13 bases between them. The CDR3 length is 13 residues. Germline V gene sequence: CDR1 SEHNR, CDR2 FQNEAQ (reference sequence). The CDR3 coding sequence is TGTGCCAGCAGCTACGAAGGGGGTTTCGAGCAGTACTTC. Its translation: CASSYEGGFEQYF.

The V call is TRBV19, the J call TRBJ1-2; D unresolved. The CDR3 is 14 residues long. The germline V gene encodes CDR1 LNHDA and CDR2 SQIVND (reference sequence). V shed 2 bases and J shed 4 bases, with 11 bases lying between them. DNA of the CDR3: TGTGCCAGTAGTATACCTGGCGGAATCTATGGCTACACCTTC. It is translated as CASSIPGGIYGYTF. The whole variable domain, filled in from reference TRBV19 and TRBJ1-2, reads DGGITQSPKYLFRKEGQNVTLSCEQNLNHDAMYWYRQDPGQGLRLIYYSQIVNDFQKGDIAEGYSVSREKKESFPLTVTSAQKNPTAFYLCASSIPGGIYGYTFGSGTRLTVV.

The CDR3 DNA reads TGCGCCAGCAGCCAACAGGGAGGAGGGAATGAAAAACTGTTTTTT. Translated, it gives CASSQQGGGNEKLFF. This chain connects TRBV4-3 to TRBJ1-4; D might be TRBD1 (5 bases). V shed 2 bases and J shed 5 bases, with 12 bases lying between them. Germline CDR1 and CDR2: LGHNA and YSLEER. The CDR3 runs 15 residues.

The chain has TRBV29-1 and TRBJ1-1; D is uncertain. The CDR3 is 14 residues long. The V gene's germline CDR1 is SQVTM and CDR2 ANQGSEA. Trimming took 3 bases from V and 0 from J, leaving 11 bases between them. Written as DNA, the CDR3 is TGCAGCGTTGACCTTGGGAGGGTGAACACTGAAGCTTTCTTT. Its protein product is CSVDLGRVNTEAFF.

The chain couples TRBV19 to TRBJ2-2, with D uncertain. CDR3 length: 12 amino acids. Per the germline V gene, CDR1 is LNHDA and CDR2 is SQIVND (reference sequence). The ends were cut back, 5 bases at V and 6 bases at J, with 7 bases in the middle. DNA of the CDR3: TGTGCCAGTAGTCTTCAGGCCGGGGAGCTGTTTTTT. Its translation is CASSLQAGELFF.

The chain has TRBV21-1 and TRBJ2-1; the DNA was not used to check the table's D call, TRBD2. TRBV21-1 is reported as a pseudogene. The CDR3 contains 17 residues. CDR3: CASSKAPSGSGLYEQFF. The CDR3 coding sequence is TGTGCCAGCAGCAAAGCCCCTAGCGGGTCGGGTTTATATGAGCAGTTCTTC.

The CDR3 nucleotides are TGTGCCAGCAGCCAAGATGGGATCCCTGACAGGGGCTACACCTTC. It specifies CASSQDGIPDRGYTF. The rearrangement joins TRBV3-1 (or the pseudogene TRBV3-2) to TRBJ1-2, with D perhaps TRBD1 (6 bases). Germline V lookup: CDR1 LGHDT, CDR2 YNNKEL (reference sequence). The CDR3 covers 15 residues. Between the trimmed V and J ends, which lost 0 bases and 8 bases, there was a span of 16 bases.

The chain couples TRBV5-1 to TRBJ2-1, with 9 bases that match TRBD2. Germline loops: CDR1 SGHRS, CDR2 YFSETQ. V lost 1 base and J lost 2; bases outside the gene matches: 7. The CDR3 runs 17 residues. Here the CDR3 DNA reads TGCGCCAGCAGCTTGATAGGGCTAGCGGGAACCTACAATGAGCAGTTCTTC. Amino acid sequence: CASSLIGLAGTYNEQFF. The entire variable domain, with the rest obtained from reference TRBV5-1 and TRBJ2-1, is as follows: KAGVTQTPRYLIKTRGQQVTLSCSPISGHRSVSWYQQTPGQGLQFLFEYFSETQRNKGNFPGRFSGRQFSNSRSEMNVSTLELGDSALYLCASSLIGLAGTYNEQFFGPGTRLTVL.

The CDR3 DNA sequence: TGTGCCAGCAGTTACATGACAGAAGCTAACTATGGCTACACCTTC. Residues: CASSYMTEANYGYTF. The V call is TRBV2, the J call TRBJ1-2, with TRBD1 as a possible D gene (5 bases). The CDR3 has 15 amino acids. Trimming removed 5 bases from V and 0 bases from J, with 13 bases in between. Germline V lookup: CDR1 SNHLY, CDR2 FYNNEI.

The chain recombines TRBV6-5 with TRBJ1-4, with 9 nucleotides matching TRBD1. The CDR3 sequence is 16 residues long. J was trimmed by 7 bases and V by 4 bases; bases with no gene match: 10. Germline V CDR1 and CDR2: MNHEY, SVGAGI. For the CDR3, the DNA is TGTGCCAGCAGTTTTACCCCCGGGACAGGGAGTGAAAAACTGTTTTTT. Translating it yields CASSFTPGTGSEKLFF.

The chain combines TRBV2 with TRBJ2-1; D not resolved. The V and J ends lost 4 bases and 10 bases respectively, with 11 bases between them. Per the germline V gene, CDR1 is SNHLY and CDR2 is FYNNEI. The CDR3 runs 12 residues. The DNA of the CDR3 is TGTGCCAGCAGTGTCGGCCTCGGGGAGCAGTTCTTC. This encodes CASSVGLGEQFF.

The J gene is TRBJ2-5, the V gene TRBV30; 8 bases agree with TRBD2. The CDR3 length is 16 residues. Trimming removed 3 bases from V and 4 bases from J; junction bases left unmatched: 13. Germline V gene data show CDR1 as GTSNPN and CDR2 as SVGIG (reference sequence). CDR3 protein: CAWRHTGLVHRETQYF. The CDR3 coding sequence is TGTGCCTGGAGACACACGGGACTAGTGCATCGAGAGACCCAGTACTTC.